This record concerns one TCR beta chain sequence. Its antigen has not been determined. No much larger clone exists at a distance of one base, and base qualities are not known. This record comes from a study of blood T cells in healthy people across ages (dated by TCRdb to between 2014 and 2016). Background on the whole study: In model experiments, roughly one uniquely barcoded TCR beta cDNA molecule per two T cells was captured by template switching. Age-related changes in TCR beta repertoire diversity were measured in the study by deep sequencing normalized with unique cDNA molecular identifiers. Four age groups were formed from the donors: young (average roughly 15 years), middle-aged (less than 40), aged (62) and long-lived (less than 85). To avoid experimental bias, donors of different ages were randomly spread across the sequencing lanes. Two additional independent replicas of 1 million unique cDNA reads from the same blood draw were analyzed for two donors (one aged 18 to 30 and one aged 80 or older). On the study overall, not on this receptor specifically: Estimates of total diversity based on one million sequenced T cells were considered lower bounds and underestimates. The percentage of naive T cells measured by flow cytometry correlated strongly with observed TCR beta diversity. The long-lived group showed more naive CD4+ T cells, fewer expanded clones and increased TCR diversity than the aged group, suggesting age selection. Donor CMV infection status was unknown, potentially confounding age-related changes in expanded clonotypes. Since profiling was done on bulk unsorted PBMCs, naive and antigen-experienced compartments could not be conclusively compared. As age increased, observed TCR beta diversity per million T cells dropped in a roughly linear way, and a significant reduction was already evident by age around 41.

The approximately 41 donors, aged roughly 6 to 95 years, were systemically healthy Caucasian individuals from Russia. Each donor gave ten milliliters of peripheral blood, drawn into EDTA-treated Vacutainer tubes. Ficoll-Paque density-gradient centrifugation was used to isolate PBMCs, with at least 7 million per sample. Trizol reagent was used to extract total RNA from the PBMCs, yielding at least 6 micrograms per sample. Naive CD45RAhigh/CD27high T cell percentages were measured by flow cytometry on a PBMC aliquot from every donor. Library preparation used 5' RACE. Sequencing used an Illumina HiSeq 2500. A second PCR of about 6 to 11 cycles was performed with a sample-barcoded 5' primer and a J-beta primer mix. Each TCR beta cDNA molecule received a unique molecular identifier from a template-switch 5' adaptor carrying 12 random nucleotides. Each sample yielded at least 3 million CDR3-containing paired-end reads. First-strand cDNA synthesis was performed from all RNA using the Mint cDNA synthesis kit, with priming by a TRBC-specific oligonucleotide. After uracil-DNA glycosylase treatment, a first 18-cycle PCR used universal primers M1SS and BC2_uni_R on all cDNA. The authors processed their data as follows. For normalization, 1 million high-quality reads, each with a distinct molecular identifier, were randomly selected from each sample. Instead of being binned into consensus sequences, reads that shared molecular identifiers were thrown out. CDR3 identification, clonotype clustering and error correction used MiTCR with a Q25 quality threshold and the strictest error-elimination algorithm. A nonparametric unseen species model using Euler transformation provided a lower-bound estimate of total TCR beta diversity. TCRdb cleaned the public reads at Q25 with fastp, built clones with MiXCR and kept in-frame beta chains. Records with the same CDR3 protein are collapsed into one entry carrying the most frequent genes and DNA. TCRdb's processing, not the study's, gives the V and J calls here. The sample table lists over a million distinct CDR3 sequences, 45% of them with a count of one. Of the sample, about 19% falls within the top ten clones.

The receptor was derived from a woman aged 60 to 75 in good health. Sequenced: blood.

The CDR3 loop reads CSARYYLAGFEQYF. The nucleotides read TGCAGTGCTAGATACTACCTAGCGGGATTTGAGCAGTACTTC. The sequence joins TRBV20-1 to TRBJ2-7; 9 central nucleotides agree with TRBD2. From the cysteine through the phenylalanine, the CDR3 covers 14 amino acids. The retained sequence is limited to the CDR3, 42 bases, with the frame set at the first base. From V the trimming removes 2 bases and from J it removes 7 bases, while the gene matches leave 9 bases of the junction unaccounted for. CDR1 and CDR2, per the germline V gene (reference sequence), are DFQATT and SNEGSKA.